A selection of T cell receptor beta chains follows, all from one sample in a study of cytomegalovirus exposure and HLA in healthy donors. Assay: immunoSEQ multiplex PCR; the TCRdb copy retains only in-frame clones and omits some. This repertoire includes approximately 130,000 clones. The specimen sequenced was PBMCs. Receptor source: an older woman in good health and CMV-seronegative. Both conserved end residues are part of each CDR3. Each record gives: J gene, V gene, CDR3 protein.

TRBJ2-4,TRBV6-1,CASTRDRAKNIQYF
TRBJ1-6,TRBV5-4,CASSLDGGQWDSPLHF
TRBJ1-1,TRBV19,CASSPGRSLIGTEAFF
TRBJ1-2,TRBV6-5,CASTRTGEGYTF
TRBJ2-3,TRBV30,CAWSASTDTQYF
TRBJ1-3,TRBV4-1,CASSQDGGVDRVGNTIYF
TRBJ1-1,TRBV7-9,CASSLDRSSAASAF
TRBJ1-2,TRBV19,CASSNRQGGNYGYTF
TRBJ1-4,TRBV30,CAWKGQGIGNEKLFF
TRBJ2-1,TRBV7-9,CASSLGMLTSAHNEQFF
TRBJ2-5,TRBV15,CATRSSLRGGDQETQYF
TRBJ2-7,TRBV28,CASTQREGHEQYF
TRBJ2-5,TRBV20-1,CSARLETQYF
TRBJ1-5,TRBV6-5,CASRPTGGVQPQHF
TRBJ1-1,TRBV7-9,CASSSPGQGDTEAFF
TRBJ2-7,TRBV5-4,CASSPGTSGRGRYEQYF
TRBJ1-3,TRBV5-1,CASSLSGGDGNTIYF
TRBJ2-1,TRBV5-1,CASSLVGVGMENEQFF
TRBJ1-3,TRBV19,CASSMGRELLSGNTIYF
TRBJ1-6,TRBV7-9,CASSPLLGVDSPLHF